This TCR beta chain was profiled in a study of identical twins. TCRdb analysed the 5' RACE reads with MiXCR anew, one entry per CDR3 protein. This table holds 600,000 to 700,000 distinct CDR3 sequences, around 20% found once. The CDR3 totals 12 residues. Between the trimmed V and J ends, which lost 6 bases and 9 bases, there was a span of 9 bases. This sample was shared with a second study, whose subject was T cells expressing NK-cell markers.

The material sequenced was PBMCs. V and J are TRBV12-3 or TRBV12-4 and TRBJ1-6; D not certain. The TCR was taken from a woman aged 18-29 years in good health. Written as DNA, the CDR3 is TGTGCCAGCAGCCGCTCTCTTTCACCCCTCCACTTT. It translates to CASSRSLSPLHF.